The 24 T cell receptor beta chains listed next were all sequenced from one sample in a study of T cells in localized non-small cell lung cancer. Repertoires were generated with immunoSEQ multiplex PCR, while TCRdb's copy carries only in-frame clones and drops some. The sample has over 40,000 clones, approximately 83% seen once. The specimen comprised peripheral blood mononuclear cells, sampled before any cancer treatment. These receptors came from a man aged 35 to 70 with stage III lung adenocarcinoma.

This clone was observed a few times. This chain uses TRBV2 with TRBJ1-6; D may be TRBD1 (5 bases). Germline lookup yields CDR1 SNHLY and CDR2 FYNNEI. The CDR3 consists of 15 residues. With 5 bases removed from V and 10 bases from J, the gap between germline ends came to 18 bases. Here the CDR3 DNA reads TGTGCCAGCAGTACCGGGACTCCCCGAGGGTCACCCCTCCACTTT. This codes for CASSTGTPRGSPLHF. The variable domain in full, completed from reference TRBV2 and TRBJ1-6, reads EPEVTQTPSHQVTQMGQEVILRCVPISNHLYFYWYRQILGQKVEFLVSFYNNEISEKSEIFDDQFSVERPDGSNFTLKIRSTKLEDSAMYFCASSTGTPRGSPLHFGNGTRLTVT.

This clone was observed once. The chain carries TRBV5-1 and TRBJ1-1; D not certain. Germline assignment: CDR1 SGHRS and CDR2 YFSETQ. This CDR3 comprises 15 residues. V dropped 0 bases and J dropped 1 base, with 10 bases sitting between them. CDR3 DNA: TGCGCCAGCAGCTTGGCGTCGGGAGCGAACACTGAAGCTTTCTTT. Translated, it gives CASSLASGANTEAFF.

The chain has TRBV29-1 and TRBJ2-2; 7 bases agree with TRBD1. The V gene end was trimmed by 3 bases and the J gene end by 4 bases; junction bases not matched to a gene: 14. This CDR3 has 17 amino acids. Germline V gene lookup returns CDR1 SQVTM and CDR2 ANQGSEA. The CDR3 region has the DNA TGCAGCGTTGAGGCCGGGACAGACCTTTTAGGCACCGGGGAGCTGTTTTTT. Translating it yields CSVEAGTDLLGTGELFF.

V and J are TRBV5-1 and TRBJ1-1, with 9 bases lining up with TRBD1. The CDR3 sequence is 14 residues long. V dropped 3 bases and J dropped 1; count of bases not matched to a gene: 1. Germline V CDR1 and CDR2: SGHRS, YFSETQ. DNA for the CDR3: TGCGCCAGCAGCTCGGGACAGGGGAACACTGAAGCTTTCTTT. Amino acids: CASSSGQGNTEAFF.

The chain joins TRBV6-4 to TRBJ2-2; D is possibly TRBD1 or TRBD2 (5 bases each). V lost 4 bases to trimming and J lost 5 bases, with 11 bases between them. From germline, CDR1 is MRHNA and CDR2 SNTAGT. This CDR3 has 14 amino acids. The chain's CDR3 is CASSVGAGTGELFF. DNA for the CDR3: TGTGCCAGCAGTGTGGGAGCAGGGACCGGGGAGCTGTTTTTT.

CDR3 sequence reads: CASRSDREVLHAFF. The DNA for the CDR3 is TGTGCCAGCAGAAGCGACAGGGAGGTATTGCACGCTTTCTTT. The chain uses TRBV6-6 and TRBJ1-1; the match to TRBD1 covers 7 bases. After removal of 6 bases from V and 11 bases from J, the junction contained 15 bases not matched to a gene. The V gene's germline CDR1 is MNHNY and CDR2 SVGAGI (reference sequence). The CDR3 extends over 14 amino acids.

The chain combines TRBV6-4 with TRBJ1-5; D unresolved. The CDR3 runs to 13 residues. Per the germline V gene, CDR1 is MRHNA and CDR2 is SNTAGT. The germline V and J ends were trimmed by 4 bases and 6 bases, with 10 bases remaining between them. The CDR3 sequence is CASSADRGQPQHF. CDR3 DNA: TGTGCCAGCAGTGCCGATCGCGGTCAGCCCCAGCATTTT.

The V call is TRBV7-2, the J call TRBJ2-2; the match to TRBD1 covers 7 bases. Germline loops: CDR1 SGHTA, CDR2 FQGNSA. Losses at the gene ends were 5 bases for V and 1 base for J; bases not matched to a gene: 10. The CDR3 contains 17 residues. The CDR3, as DNA: TGTGCCAGCAGCCCATCCAGTAGGGGGCAGAACACCGGGGAGCTGTTTTTT. Amino acids: CASSPSSRGQNTGELFF.

This chain uses TRBV11-2 with TRBJ1-3, with unresolved D. Germline lookup yields CDR1 SGHAT and CDR2 FQNNGV. CDR3 length: 12 residues. V was cut by 0 bases and J by 10 bases, with 7 bases left in between. CDR3 DNA sequence: TGTGCCAGCAGCTTAGATGTCGGTACCATATATTTT. Amino acids: CASSLDVGTIYF.

This clone was seen just once. The chain combines TRBV15 with TRBJ1-1; TRBD1 might be the D (6 bases). Germline values: CDR1 LNHNV, CDR2 YYDKDF (reference sequence). This CDR3 comprises 14 residues. Trimming took off 0 bases at V and 4 bases at J, with 9 bases between the two ends. The CDR3 DNA reads TGTGCCACCAGCAGAGAACAGGGTTCCACTGAAGCTTTCTTT. Amino acids: CATSREQGSTEAFF. Full variable domain (outside the CDR3, taken from reference TRBV15 and TRBJ1-1): DAMVIQNPRYQVTQFGKPVTLSCSQTLNHNVMYWYQQKSSQAPKLLFHYYDKDFNNEADTPDNFQSRRPNTSFCFLDIRSPGLGDTAMYLCATSREQGSTEAFFGQGTRLTVV.

V usage is TRBV27 and J usage is TRBJ1-1; no clear D gene. CDR1 and CDR2 from the germline V gene are MNHEY and SMNVEV (reference sequence). CDR3 length: 12 amino acids. V dropped 4 bases and J dropped 4 bases, with 7 bases sitting between them. As DNA, the CDR3 is TGTGCCAGCAGTTCGCTTGGCACTGAAGCTTTCTTT. This sequence encodes CASSSLGTEAFF.

The chain couples TRBV11-2 to TRBJ2-7; D is perhaps TRBD2 (5 bases). This CDR3 region has 15 residues. Deletions cut 1 base from V and 1 base from J, with 11 bases between. CDR1 is SGHAT and CDR2 is FQNNGV in the germline V gene. In DNA, the CDR3 is TGTGCCAGCAGCTTAGCGCTAGCAGGATCCTACGAGCAGTACTTC. This gives the protein CASSLALAGSYEQYF.

The chain employs TRBV4-1 and TRBJ2-2; D unresolved. In germline, CDR1 is MGHRA, CDR2 YSYEKL. V was cut by 0 bases and J by 5 bases, with 1 base left in between. The CDR3 length is 12 residues. The CDR3: CASSQETGELFF. CDR3 nucleotide sequence: TGCGCCAGCAGCCAAGAAACCGGGGAGCTGTTTTTT.

This chain connects TRBV7-7 to TRBJ2-5; TRBD1 aligns across 11 bases. The CDR3 runs to 14 residues. In germline, CDR1 is SSHAT, CDR2 FNYEAQ (reference sequence). J was trimmed by 4 bases and V by 4 bases; bases with no gene match: 2. This CDR3 is CASSSGTGGETQYF. The CDR3 DNA sequence: TGTGCCAGCAGCTCCGGGACAGGGGGAGAGACCCAGTACTTC.

CDR3 protein: CAISESTRETQYF. In DNA, the CDR3 is TGTGCCATCAGTGAGTCGACAAGGGAGACCCAGTACTTC. This sequence joins TRBV10-3 and TRBJ2-5; D unclear. From germline, CDR1 is ENHRY and CDR2 SYGVKD. The CDR3 loop spans 13 amino acids. With 0 bases removed from V and 5 bases from J, the gap between germline ends came to 7 bases.

J is TRBJ2-2 and V is TRBV19, with D tentatively TRBD1 (6 bases). The ends were cut back, 7 bases at V and 5 bases at J, with 14 bases in the middle. The CDR3 consists of 14 residues. Germline values: CDR1 LNHDA, CDR2 SQIVND (reference sequence). CDR3 sequence: CASTWGRETGELFF. CDR3 DNA sequence: TGTGCCAGTACGTGGGGGCGAGAGACCGGGGAGCTGTTTTTT. Variable domain in full (rest from reference TRBV19 and TRBJ2-2): DGGITQSPKYLFRKEGQNVTLSCEQNLNHDAMYWYRQDPGQGLRLIYYSQIVNDFQKGDIAEGYSVSREKKESFPLTVTSAQKNPTAFYLCASTWGRETGELFFGEGSRLTVL.

The chain couples TRBV7-9 to TRBJ1-1; 7 nucleotides line up with TRBD1. The germline V gene has CDR1 SEHNR and CDR2 FQNEAQ (reference sequence). The V and J ends lost 5 bases and 0 bases, in that order; junction bases with no gene match: 3. There are 14 residues in the CDR3. The CDR3 reads CASSRQGMNTEAFF. In DNA, the CDR3 is TGTGCCAGCAGCAGACAGGGCATGAACACTGAAGCTTTCTTT. The full variable domain, rest sourced from reference TRBV7-9 and TRBJ1-1, is DTGVSQNPRHKITKRGQNVTFRCDPISEHNRLYWYRQTLGQGPEFLTYFQNEAQLEKSRLLSDRFSAERPKGSFSTLEIQRTEQGDSAMYLCASSRQGMNTEAFFGQGTRLTVV.

This chain links TRBV19 with TRBJ2-7; D call uncertain. Deletions cut 6 bases from V and 5 bases from J, with 8 bases between. The CDR3 consists of 11 residues. Germline values: CDR1 LNHDA, CDR2 SQIVND (reference sequence). CDR3 region: CASRANDEQYF. As DNA, the CDR3 is TGTGCCAGTAGGGCAAACGACGAGCAGTACTTC.

This chain joins TRBV4-3 and TRBJ2-1; D ambiguous. V was trimmed by 0 bases and J by 9 bases, leaving 9 bases between them. There are 13 residues in the CDR3. CDR1 is LGHNA, CDR2 YSLEER, per germline. CDR3 coding DNA: TGCGCCAGCAGCCAAGATGGCGGCGGTGAGCAGTTCTTC. It codes for CASSQDGGGEQFF.

The chain carries TRBV9 and TRBJ2-5, with D possibly matching TRBD2 (6 bases). Trimming shortened V by 0 bases and J by 2 bases, and 11 bases separated the two germline ends. In germline, CDR1 is SGDLS, CDR2 YYNGEE. The CDR3 covers 15 residues. The CDR3 sequence: CASSVGISGQETQYF. In nucleotides, the CDR3 is TGTGCCAGCAGCGTAGGAATTAGCGGACAAGAGACCCAGTACTTC.

To note about this clone: A read error may account for a junction end that differs from germline. The CDR3 loop is CARSGRQENF. DNA of the CDR3: TGTGCCAGAAGCGGTCGACAGGAAAATTTT. The rearrangement links TRBV5-3 to TRBJ2-3, with D perhaps TRBD1 (6 bases). TRBV5-3 is flagged as an ORF with uncertain function. The CDR3 is made up of 10 amino acids.

The gene calls are TRBV10-3 and TRBJ1-1; 7 bases are a match to TRBD1. V was clipped by 6 bases and J by 4 bases; unmatched bases: 2. Germline CDR1 reads ENHRY; CDR2 reads SYGVKD. The CDR3 contains 12 residues. CDR3 DNA: TGTGCCATCAGAGGGGGCCGCACTGAAGCTTTCTTT. Translation gives CAIRGGRTEAFF.

The rearrangement uses TRBV7-2 and TRBJ2-1; D is undetermined. With 0 bases removed from V and 4 bases from J, the gap between germline ends came to 10 bases. Germline CDR1 is SGHTA and CDR2 is FQGNSA. The CDR3 is 15 amino acids. DNA for the CDR3: TGTGCCAGCAGCTTAGCTGCAGCAACATACAATGAGCAGTTCTTC. It encodes CASSLAAATYNEQFF.

The rearrangement joins TRBV29-1 to TRBJ2-7, with 7 bases lining up with TRBD1. The trim removed 4 bases at V and 7 bases at J, leaving 22 bases unmatched. Germline CDR1 reads SQVTM; CDR2 reads ANQGSEA. CDR3 size: 17 residues. The CDR3 DNA follows: TGCAGCGTTGGGAAAGGAGTAATTACAGGGGTCGGAGAGGAGCAGTACTTC. Translated: CSVGKGVITGVGEEQYF.